This T cell receptor beta chain emerged from a study of cytomegalovirus exposure and HLA in healthy donors. Study-wide results and caveats: Association of 15,000 to 20,000 TCR beta sequences with HLA alleles was found at 0.05 false discovery rate in a later analysis. An Asian-associated ancestry cluster reportedly showed fewer N-insertions than the roughly 670-donor mean in a later analysis. Looking again later, the authors saw that most CMV-associated TCR beta chains seemed HLA-restricted. In an earlier analysis, productive rearrangement rates for most beta V segments clustered near 87% or 30%.

This CDR3 comprises 14 residues. J was trimmed by 1 base and V by 5 bases; bases with no gene match: 2. Germline CDR1 SGHTA, CDR2 FQGNSA. Points on this clone: Its antigen is currently unknown.

Amplification used 60 Vbeta primers and 13 Jbeta primers. Using immunoSEQ multiplex PCR, the repertoire was profiled, and TCRdb retains in-frame clones only, with some absent. The repertoire table contains about 210,000 clones. V and J are TRBV7-2 and TRBJ1-1, with TRBD1 identical over 9 bases. The receptor comes from a woman in her 30s in good health and CMV-seropositive. Sequencing input: PBMCs. DNA for the CDR3: TGTGCCAGCAGCAGGGGACAGGGGAACACTGAAGCTTTCTTT. Amino acids: CASSRGQGNTEAFF.